This note documents a single T cell receptor (beta chain) sequence. The entry originates in a study of shared T cell receptors in the human thymus. Clones were sequenced by immunoSEQ multiplex PCR, and TCRdb holds only the in-frame ones, with some missing. The profile shows around 340,000 clones, more than 85% of them singletons. Trimming removed 3 bases at V and 5 bases at J, with 4 bases between. This CDR3 has 11 residues. Germline V gives CDR1 KGHSH, CDR2 LQKENI. The sequenced material came from thymocytes. The chain recombines TRBV18 with TRBJ1-1; D is uncertain. This clonotype was obtained from a human donor. CDR3 DNA sequence: TGTGCCAGCTCACCTGAGACTGAAGCTTTCTTT. Its protein is CASSPETEAFF.